These T cell receptor beta chains were read from a single sample in a study of blood T cells in healthy people across ages. TCRdb reanalysed the 5' RACE reads using MiXCR and keeps one entry per CDR3 protein. The table shows 1.5 million or so distinct CDR3 sequences, with roughly two fifths occurring only once. The sequencing input was blood. Receptors were obtained from a woman aged 18 to 35 in good health. Both conserved end residues are part of each CDR3. Fields, in order: V gene, D gene, J gene, clone size, CDR3 DNA, CDR3 protein. A D gene is named only where the DNA matches it firmly. The size field is filled for only some rows; it gives once, few, many or a size class.

V gene: TRBV6-5; D gene: NA; J gene: TRBJ1-5; clone size: few; CDR3 DNA: TGTGCCAGCGGGAGGGTAAGCAATCAGCCCCAGCATTTT; CDR3 protein: CASGRVSNQPQHF
V gene: TRBV6-5; D gene: NA; J gene: TRBJ1-2; clone size: few; CDR3 DNA: TGTGCCAGCAGTTATTCACCGAACGTCCGGGGGCCCCCTAACTATGGCTACACCTTC; CDR3 protein: CASSYSPNVRGPPNYGYTF
V gene: TRBV20-1; D gene: NA; J gene: TRBJ2-3; clone size: few; CDR3 DNA: TGCAGTGCTAGTCGGGACCCGTCTACAGATACGCAGTATTTT; CDR3 protein: CSASRDPSTDTQYF
V gene: TRBV30; D gene: NA; J gene: TRBJ2-1; clone size: few; CDR3 DNA: TGTGCCTGGAGTGACCCGAGCCCCCAGTTCTTC; CDR3 protein: CAWSDPSPQFF
V gene: TRBV7-2; D gene: NA; J gene: TRBJ2-7; clone size: NA; CDR3 DNA: TGTGCCAGCAGAAGTACCTCCCCCTACGAGCAGTACTTC; CDR3 protein: CASRSTSPYEQYF
V gene: TRBV9; D gene: TRBD2; J gene: TRBJ2-7; clone size: NA; CDR3 DNA: TGTGCCAGCAGCGTAGCGGGAGGGCACGAGCAGTACTTC; CDR3 protein: CASSVAGGHEQYF
V gene: TRBV27; D gene: TRBD2; J gene: TRBJ2-1; clone size: NA; CDR3 DNA: TGTGCCAGCAGTTTAAGAGGGACTAGCGGGGGGGCCGGCTACAATGAGCAGTTCTTC; CDR3 protein: CASSLRGTSGGAGYNEQFF
V gene: TRBV7-9; D gene: NA; J gene: TRBJ2-1; clone size: few; CDR3 DNA: TGTGCCAGCAGCGCCGGGCCTAATGTTTGGGTGTTCTTC; CDR3 protein: CASSAGPNVWVFF
V gene: TRBV20-1; D gene: TRBD2; J gene: TRBJ2-6; clone size: NA; CDR3 DNA: TGCAGTGCCCCCAATAGCGGGATCGGTTCTGGGGCCAACGTCCTGACTTTC; CDR3 protein: CSAPNSGIGSGANVLTF
V gene: TRBV12-3/TRBV12-4; D gene: TRBD1; J gene: TRBJ2-7; clone size: NA; CDR3 DNA: TGTGCCAGCAGTCCACAGGGGCGTCTAGTTGAGCAGTACTTC; CDR3 protein: CASSPQGRLVEQYF
V gene: TRBV5-1; D gene: NA; J gene: TRBJ1-2; clone size: many; CDR3 DNA: TGTGCCAGCAGCTTGGCAGGGGCGGATGGCTACACCTTC; CDR3 protein: CASSLAGADGYTF
V gene: TRBV6-5; D gene: NA; J gene: TRBJ1-2; clone size: few; CDR3 DNA: TGTGCCAGCAGAATGGCACAGGATCTTAACTATGGCTACACCTTC; CDR3 protein: CASRMAQDLNYGYTF
V gene: TRBV11-2; D gene: NA; J gene: TRBJ2-7; clone size: NA; CDR3 DNA: TGTGCCAGCAGCTTAGCTCGCATGGATGGCTACGAGCAGTACTTC; CDR3 protein: CASSLARMDGYEQYF
V gene: TRBV28; D gene: NA; J gene: TRBJ2-7; clone size: NA; CDR3 DNA: TGTGCCAGCAGTTTGTACGAGGAGGGCTACGAGCAGTACTTC; CDR3 protein: CASSLYEEGYEQYF
V gene: TRBV25-1; D gene: TRBD2; J gene: TRBJ2-5; clone size: NA; CDR3 DNA: TGTGCCAGCAGTGAAGACCTAGCGGGGCCCCAAGAGACCCAGTACTTC; CDR3 protein: CASSEDLAGPQETQYF
V gene: TRBV20-1; D gene: TRBD1; J gene: TRBJ2-1; clone size: NA; CDR3 DNA: TGCAGTGGCGCGGGACAGGACTCCTACAATGAGCAGTTCTTC; CDR3 protein: CSGAGQDSYNEQFF
V gene: TRBV29-1; D gene: NA; J gene: TRBJ2-7; clone size: few; CDR3 DNA: TGCAGCGTTACGGACTTATCCTACGAGCAGTACTTC; CDR3 protein: CSVTDLSYEQYF
V gene: TRBV4-1; D gene: TRBD2; J gene: TRBJ2-3; clone size: many; CDR3 DNA: TGCGCCAGCAGCCAAGAGACTAGCGGGGGGGGACGGACGCAGTATTTT; CDR3 protein: CASSQETSGGGRTQYF
V gene: TRBV7-9; D gene: NA; J gene: TRBJ2-1; clone size: few; CDR3 DNA: TGTGCCAGCAGCTTAGTAGAAGGCAATGAGCAGTTCTTC; CDR3 protein: CASSLVEGNEQFF
V gene: TRBV27; D gene: TRBD1; J gene: TRBJ1-5; clone size: few; CDR3 DNA: TGTGCCAGCAGTTCCGACAGGGCTGGCAATCAGCCCCAGCATTTT; CDR3 protein: CASSSDRAGNQPQHF
V gene: TRBV6-4; D gene: TRBD2; J gene: TRBJ2-1; clone size: few; CDR3 DNA: TGTGCCAGCAGACACAGCGGGGGGGCCAACAATGAGCAGTTCTTC; CDR3 protein: CASRHSGGANNEQFF
V gene: TRBV11-2; D gene: NA; J gene: TRBJ2-5; clone size: NA; CDR3 DNA: TGTGCCAGCAGCTTAGGGGATCAGACCCAGTACTTC; CDR3 protein: CASSLGDQTQYF
V gene: TRBV5-1; D gene: NA; J gene: TRBJ1-4; clone size: NA; CDR3 DNA: TGCGCCAGCGCTGACATCCCGGGAACCGAAAAACTGTTTTTT; CDR3 protein: CASADIPGTEKLFF
V gene: TRBV11-2; D gene: NA; J gene: TRBJ2-1; clone size: NA; CDR3 DNA: TGTGCCAGCAGCACCGGCTGGGACGGACTCTACAATGAGCAGTTCTTC; CDR3 protein: CASSTGWDGLYNEQFF
V gene: TRBV3-1; D gene: NA; J gene: TRBJ1-2; clone size: NA; CDR3 DNA: TGTGCCAGCAGCCAAGACCTTACCGACTGGGGCTTAGGGGGCTACACCTTC; CDR3 protein: CASSQDLTDWGLGGYTF
V gene: TRBV5-8; D gene: NA; J gene: TRBJ1-6; clone size: NA; CDR3 DNA: TGTGCCAGCTCCCCGAGGGGGGACTTCTATAATTCACCCCTCCACTTT; CDR3 protein: CASSPRGDFYNSPLHF
V gene: TRBV20-1; D gene: NA; J gene: TRBJ2-7; clone size: few; CDR3 DNA: TGCAGTGCTAGAGGGCAGTGGGGGTACAATGAGCAGTACTTC; CDR3 protein: CSARGQWGYNEQYF
V gene: TRBV29-1; D gene: NA; J gene: TRBJ1-1; clone size: few; CDR3 DNA: TGCAGCGTTGACCGACGGTTGACCCTCCTGAACACTGAAGCTTTCTTT; CDR3 protein: CSVDRRLTLLNTEAFF
V gene: TRBV14; D gene: NA; J gene: TRBJ1-1; clone size: once; CDR3 DNA: TGTGCCAGCAGCCGCAATACAGGGAATTCTGAAGCTTTCTTT; CDR3 protein: CASSRNTGNSEAFF
V gene: TRBV3-1; D gene: NA; J gene: TRBJ1-2; clone size: few; CDR3 DNA: TGTGCCAGCAGTCCTCAGGGCAGTAACTATGGCTACACCTTC; CDR3 protein: CASSPQGSNYGYTF
V gene: TRBV20-1; D gene: NA; J gene: TRBJ2-3; clone size: NA; CDR3 DNA: TGCAGTGCTAGAGAAAGCGGGACAGGCACAGATACGCAGTATTTT; CDR3 protein: CSARESGTGTDTQYF
V gene: TRBV3-1; D gene: NA; J gene: TRBJ1-5; clone size: NA; CDR3 DNA: TGTGCCAGCAGTCCTACCTGGGATGGAGGGAGTAAACAGCCCCAGCATTTT; CDR3 protein: CASSPTWDGGSKQPQHF
V gene: TRBV14; D gene: TRBD2; J gene: TRBJ2-5; clone size: few; CDR3 DNA: TGTGCCAGCAGCCCTCTTTTAGGACTAGCGGGTGGACAAGAGACCCAGTACTTC; CDR3 protein: CASSPLLGLAGGQETQYF
V gene: TRBV19; D gene: NA; J gene: TRBJ2-7; clone size: NA; CDR3 DNA: TGTGCCAGTAGCCCCCCGGGTTTCGGTGGCGAGCAGTACTTC; CDR3 protein: CASSPPGFGGEQYF
V gene: TRBV10-3; D gene: NA; J gene: TRBJ2-5; clone size: NA; CDR3 DNA: TGTGCCATCAGTGAGTGGGGGCCCCAAGAGACCCAGTACTTC; CDR3 protein: CAISEWGPQETQYF
V gene: TRBV4-1; D gene: NA; J gene: TRBJ2-1; clone size: NA; CDR3 DNA: TGCGCCAGCAGCAAACTAGACAATGAGCAGTTCTTC; CDR3 protein: CASSKLDNEQFF
V gene: TRBV3-1; D gene: NA; J gene: TRBJ1-2; clone size: NA; CDR3 DNA: TGTGCCAGCAGGGCCGGGGGCAATGGCTACACCTTC; CDR3 protein: CASRAGGNGYTF
V gene: TRBV20-1; D gene: TRBD1; J gene: TRBJ1-3; clone size: once; CDR3 DNA: TGCAGTGCTCGGACAGGGGCCTCTGGAAACACCATATATTTT; CDR3 protein: CSARTGASGNTIYF
V gene: TRBV6-5; D gene: TRBD2; J gene: TRBJ2-1; clone size: NA; CDR3 DNA: TGTGCCAGCAGTTACTCCGCCGGGACTAGCGGGCATGAGCAGTTCTTC; CDR3 protein: CASSYSAGTSGHEQFF
V gene: TRBV20-1; D gene: NA; J gene: TRBJ2-7; clone size: few; CDR3 DNA: TGCAGTGCTAGGGTAGGAAGCTTCTACGAGCAGTACTTC; CDR3 protein: CSARVGSFYEQYF
V gene: TRBV20-1; D gene: NA; J gene: TRBJ2-3; clone size: NA; CDR3 DNA: TGCAGTGCTAGACCAAGCTCGAAGCCTACGCAGTATTTT; CDR3 protein: CSARPSSKPTQYF
V gene: TRBV27; D gene: TRBD1; J gene: TRBJ2-5; clone size: NA; CDR3 DNA: TGTGCCAGCAGTTTGGTAGGGGGCCGGGGGACCCAGTACTTC; CDR3 protein: CASSLVGGRGTQYF
V gene: TRBV9; D gene: NA; J gene: TRBJ2-7; clone size: NA; CDR3 DNA: TGTGCCAGCAGCGTAGCCGACAGTGAGCAGTACTTC; CDR3 protein: CASSVADSEQYF
V gene: TRBV28; D gene: NA; J gene: TRBJ2-1; clone size: NA; CDR3 DNA: TGTGCCAGCAGTTTAGACAGAAATATTTACAATGAGCAGTTCTTC; CDR3 protein: CASSLDRNIYNEQFF